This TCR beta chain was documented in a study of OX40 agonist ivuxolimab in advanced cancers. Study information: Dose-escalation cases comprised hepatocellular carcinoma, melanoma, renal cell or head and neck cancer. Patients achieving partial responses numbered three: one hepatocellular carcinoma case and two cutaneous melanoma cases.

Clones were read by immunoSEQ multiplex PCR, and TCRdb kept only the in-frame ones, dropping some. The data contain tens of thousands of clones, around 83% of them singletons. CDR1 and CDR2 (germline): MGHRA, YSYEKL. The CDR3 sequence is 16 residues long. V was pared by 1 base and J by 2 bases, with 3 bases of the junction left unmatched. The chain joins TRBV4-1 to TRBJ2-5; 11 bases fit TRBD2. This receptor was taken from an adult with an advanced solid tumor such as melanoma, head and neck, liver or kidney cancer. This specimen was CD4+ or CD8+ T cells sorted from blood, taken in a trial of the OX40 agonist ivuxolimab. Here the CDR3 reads CASSQGTSGRQETQYF. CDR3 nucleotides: TGCGCCAGCAGCCAAGGGACTAGCGGGCGACAAGAGACCCAGTACTTC.